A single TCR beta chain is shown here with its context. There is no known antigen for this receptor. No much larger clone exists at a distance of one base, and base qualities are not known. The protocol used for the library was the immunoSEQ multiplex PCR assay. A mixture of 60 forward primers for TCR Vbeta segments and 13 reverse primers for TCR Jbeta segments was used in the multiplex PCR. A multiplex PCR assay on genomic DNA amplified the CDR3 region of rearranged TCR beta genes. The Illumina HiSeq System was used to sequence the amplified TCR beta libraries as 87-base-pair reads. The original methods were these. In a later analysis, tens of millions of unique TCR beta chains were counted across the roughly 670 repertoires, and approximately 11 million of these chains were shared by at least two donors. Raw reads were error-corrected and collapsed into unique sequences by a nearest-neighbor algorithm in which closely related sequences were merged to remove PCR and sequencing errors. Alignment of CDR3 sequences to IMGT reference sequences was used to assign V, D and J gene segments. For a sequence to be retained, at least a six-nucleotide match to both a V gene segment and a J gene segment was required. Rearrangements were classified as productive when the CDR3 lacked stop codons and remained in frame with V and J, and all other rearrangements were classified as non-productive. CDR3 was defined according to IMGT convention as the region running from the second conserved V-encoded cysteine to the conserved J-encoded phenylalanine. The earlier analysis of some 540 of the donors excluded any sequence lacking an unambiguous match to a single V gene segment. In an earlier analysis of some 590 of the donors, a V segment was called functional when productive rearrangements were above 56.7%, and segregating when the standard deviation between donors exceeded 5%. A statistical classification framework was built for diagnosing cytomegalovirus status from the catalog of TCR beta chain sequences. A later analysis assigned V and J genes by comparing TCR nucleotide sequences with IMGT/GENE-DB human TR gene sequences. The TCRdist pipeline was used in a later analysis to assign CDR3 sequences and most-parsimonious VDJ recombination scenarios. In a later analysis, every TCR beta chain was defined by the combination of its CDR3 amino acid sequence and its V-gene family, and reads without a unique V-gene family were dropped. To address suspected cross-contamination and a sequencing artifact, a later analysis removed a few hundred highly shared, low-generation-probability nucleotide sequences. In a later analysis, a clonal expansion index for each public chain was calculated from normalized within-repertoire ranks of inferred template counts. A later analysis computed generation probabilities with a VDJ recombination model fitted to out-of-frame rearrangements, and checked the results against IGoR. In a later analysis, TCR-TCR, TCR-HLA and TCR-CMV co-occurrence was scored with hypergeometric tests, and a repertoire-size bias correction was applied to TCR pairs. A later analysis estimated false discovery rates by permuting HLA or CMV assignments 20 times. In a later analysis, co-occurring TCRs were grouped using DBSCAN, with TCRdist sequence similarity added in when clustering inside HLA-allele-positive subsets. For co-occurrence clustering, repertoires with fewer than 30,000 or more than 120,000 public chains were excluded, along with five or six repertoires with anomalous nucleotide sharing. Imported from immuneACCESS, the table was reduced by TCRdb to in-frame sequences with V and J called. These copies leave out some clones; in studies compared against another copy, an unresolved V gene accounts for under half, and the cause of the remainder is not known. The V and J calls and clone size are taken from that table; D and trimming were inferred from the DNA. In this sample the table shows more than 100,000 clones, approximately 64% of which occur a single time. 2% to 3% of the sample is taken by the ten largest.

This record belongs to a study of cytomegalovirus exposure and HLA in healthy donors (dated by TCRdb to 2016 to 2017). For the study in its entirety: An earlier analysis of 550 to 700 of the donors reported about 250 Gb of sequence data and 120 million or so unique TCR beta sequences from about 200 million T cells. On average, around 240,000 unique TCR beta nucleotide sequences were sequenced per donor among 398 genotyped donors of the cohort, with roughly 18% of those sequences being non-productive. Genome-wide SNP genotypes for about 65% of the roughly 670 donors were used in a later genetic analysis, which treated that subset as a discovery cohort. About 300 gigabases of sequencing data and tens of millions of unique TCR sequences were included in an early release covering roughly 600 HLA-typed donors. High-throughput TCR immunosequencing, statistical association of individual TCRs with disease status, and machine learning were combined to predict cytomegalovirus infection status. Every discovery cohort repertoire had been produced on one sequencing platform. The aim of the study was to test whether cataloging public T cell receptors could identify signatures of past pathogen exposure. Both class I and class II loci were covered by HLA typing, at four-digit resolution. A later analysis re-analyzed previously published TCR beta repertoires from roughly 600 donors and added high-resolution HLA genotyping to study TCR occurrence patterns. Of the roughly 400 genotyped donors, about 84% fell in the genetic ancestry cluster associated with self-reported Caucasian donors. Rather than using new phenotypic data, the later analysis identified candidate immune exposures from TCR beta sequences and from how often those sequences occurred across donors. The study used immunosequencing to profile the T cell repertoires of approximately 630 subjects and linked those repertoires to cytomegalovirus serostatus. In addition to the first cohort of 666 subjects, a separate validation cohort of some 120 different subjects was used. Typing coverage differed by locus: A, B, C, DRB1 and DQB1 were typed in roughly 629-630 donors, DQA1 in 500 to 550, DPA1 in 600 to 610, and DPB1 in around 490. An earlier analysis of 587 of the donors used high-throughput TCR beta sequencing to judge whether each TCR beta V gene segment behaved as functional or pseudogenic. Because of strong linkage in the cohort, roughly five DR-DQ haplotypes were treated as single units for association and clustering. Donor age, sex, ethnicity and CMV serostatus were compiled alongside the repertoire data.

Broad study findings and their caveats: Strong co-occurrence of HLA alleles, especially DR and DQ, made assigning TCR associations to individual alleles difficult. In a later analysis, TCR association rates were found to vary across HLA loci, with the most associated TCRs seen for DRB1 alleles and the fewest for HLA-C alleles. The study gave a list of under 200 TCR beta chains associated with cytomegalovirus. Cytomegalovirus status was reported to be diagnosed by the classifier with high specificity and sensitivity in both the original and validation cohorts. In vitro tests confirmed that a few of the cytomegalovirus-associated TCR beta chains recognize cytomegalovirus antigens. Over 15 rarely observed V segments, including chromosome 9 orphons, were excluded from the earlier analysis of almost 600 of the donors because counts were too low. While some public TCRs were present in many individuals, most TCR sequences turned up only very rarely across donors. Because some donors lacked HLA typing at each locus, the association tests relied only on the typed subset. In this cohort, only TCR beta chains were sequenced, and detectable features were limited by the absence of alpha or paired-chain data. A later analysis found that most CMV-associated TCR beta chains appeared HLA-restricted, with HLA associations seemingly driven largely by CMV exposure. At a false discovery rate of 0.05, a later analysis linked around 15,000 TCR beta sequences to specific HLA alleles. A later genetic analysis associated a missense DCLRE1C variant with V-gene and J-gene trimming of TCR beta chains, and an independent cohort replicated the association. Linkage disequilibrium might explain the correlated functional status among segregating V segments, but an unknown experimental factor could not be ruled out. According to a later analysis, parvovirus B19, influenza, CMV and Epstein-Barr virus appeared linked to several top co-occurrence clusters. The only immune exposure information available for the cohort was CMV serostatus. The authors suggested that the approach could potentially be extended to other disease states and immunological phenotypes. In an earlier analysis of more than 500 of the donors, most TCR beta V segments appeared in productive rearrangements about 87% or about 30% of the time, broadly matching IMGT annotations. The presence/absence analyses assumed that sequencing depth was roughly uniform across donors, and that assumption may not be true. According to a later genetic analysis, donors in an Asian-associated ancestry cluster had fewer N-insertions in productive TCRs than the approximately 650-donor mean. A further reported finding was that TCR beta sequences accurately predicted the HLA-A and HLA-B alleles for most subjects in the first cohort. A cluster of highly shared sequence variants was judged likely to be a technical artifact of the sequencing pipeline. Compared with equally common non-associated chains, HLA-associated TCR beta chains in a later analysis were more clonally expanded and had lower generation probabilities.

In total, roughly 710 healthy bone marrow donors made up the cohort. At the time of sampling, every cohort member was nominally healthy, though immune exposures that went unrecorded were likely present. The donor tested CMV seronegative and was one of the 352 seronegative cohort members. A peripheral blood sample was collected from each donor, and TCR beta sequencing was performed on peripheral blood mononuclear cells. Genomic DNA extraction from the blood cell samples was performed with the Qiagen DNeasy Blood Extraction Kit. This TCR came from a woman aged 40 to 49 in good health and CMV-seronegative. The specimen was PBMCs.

The CDR3 amino acid sequence is: CASSPQGREETQYF. The DNA sequence is TGTGCCAGCAGTCCTCAGGGGAGAGAAGAGACCCAGTACTTC. Recombination linked TRBV27 to TRBJ2-5, with TRBD1 tentatively as D gene (6 bases match). As encoded in the germline V gene (reference sequence), CDR1 is MNHEY while CDR2 is SMNVEV. From the cysteine up to the phenylalanine, the CDR3 has a length of 14 residues. Of all the DNA, just the CDR3 is kept, 42 bases in frame from base 1. The junction carries 13 bases between V and J, which are trimmed by 5 bases and 3 bases respectively.